What follows are 9 T cell receptor beta chains derived from one specimen sequenced in a study of T cell responses to AZD1222 COVID-19 vaccine. TCRdb's table, derived via immunoSEQ multiplex PCR, lists solely in-frame clones and lacks some. The repertoire consists of approximately 65,000 clones, with roughly 90% occurring once and the leading ten covering roughly 8.3%. The sequencing used peripheral blood, collected on day 0 of AZD1222 vaccination. Receptors originate from an adult in good health.

This clone was counted a few times. V is TRBV14 and J is TRBJ1-2, with D possibly TRBD1 on 6 matching bases. Trimming left V 2 bases short and J 4 bases short, with 11 bases between. The CDR3 length is 14 residues. Germline V gives CDR1 SGHDN, CDR2 FVKESK. CDR3 DNA: TGTGCCAGCAGCCAAAAAACAGGGTCCTATGGCTACACCTTC. As protein: CASSQKTGSYGYTF. The full variable domain, with the rest looked up from reference TRBV14 and TRBJ1-2, is EAGVTQFPSHSVIEKGQTVTLRCDPISGHDNLYWYRRVMGKEIKFLLHFVKESKQDESGMPNNRFLAERTGGTYSTLKVQPAELEDSGVYFCASSQKTGSYGYTFGSGTRLTVV.

The chain uses TRBV7-6 and TRBJ2-2; 7 positions match TRBD2. From germline, CDR1 is SGHVS and CDR2 FNYEAQ. This CDR3 contains 17 residues. J lost 5 bases, V lost 0 bases, and 9 bases had no gene match. The CDR3 coding sequence is TGTGCCAGCAGCTTAGCTTCGGCGGGAGTCGGTACCGGGGAGCTGTTTTTT. It specifies CASSLASAGVGTGELFF.

V is TRBV11-2 and J is TRBJ2-3, with TRBD2 as a possible D gene (5 bases). V was cut by 2 bases and J by 1 base, with 13 bases left in between. In germline, CDR1 is SGHAT, CDR2 FQNNGV. This CDR3 has 16 residues. The CDR3: CASSLLPGVGTDTQYF. CDR3 coding DNA: TGTGCCAGCAGCTTATTACCCGGGGTGGGCACAGATACGCAGTATTTT.

Only one count was recorded for this clone. The gene calls are TRBV5-5 and TRBJ2-3; no reliable D call. Trimming left V 4 bases short and J 4 bases short, with 4 bases between. Germline CDR1 SGHKS, CDR2 YYEKEE (reference sequence). The CDR3 is 11 residues long. The CDR3 spells CASSPADTQYF. In nucleotides, the CDR3 is TGTGCCAGCAGCCCGGCAGATACGCAGTATTTT.

The chain combines TRBV11-2 with TRBJ1-1, with D unclear. The length of the CDR3 is 14 residues. V was cut by 5 bases and J by 3 bases, with 13 bases left in between. CDR1 and CDR2 (germline): SGHAT, FQNNGV. CDR3 sequence (DNA): TGTGCCAGCAGCCCAATTAGGGAATACACTGAAGCTTTCTTT. Translating it yields CASSPIREYTEAFF.

The chain has TRBV6-5 and TRBJ2-3; D remains ambiguous. The germline V and J ends were trimmed by 6 bases and 1 base, with 11 bases remaining between them. The V gene's germline CDR1 is MNHEY and CDR2 SVGAGI. The CDR3 extends over 14 amino acids. The CDR3 sequence: CASRIAEGTDTQYF. The DNA of the CDR3 is TGTGCCAGCAGAATAGCTGAAGGCACAGATACGCAGTATTTT.

The gene calls are TRBV28 and TRBJ2-3; TRBD2 agrees at 8 bases. CDR3 length: 16 residues. Germline CDR1 and CDR2: MDHEN and SYDVKM. V trimming: 4 bases; J trimming: 1 base; junction bases outside the gene matches: 7. In nucleotides, the CDR3 is TGTGCCAGCAGTTCGCCAGCGGGAGAGGGCACAGATACGCAGTATTTT. Its translation is CASSSPAGEGTDTQYF.

The chain links TRBV15 to TRBJ2-5; TRBD1 matches 9 bases. CDR1 and CDR2 from the germline V gene are LNHNV and YYDKDF (reference sequence). This CDR3 is 16 amino acids long. The junction had 5 bases not matched to a gene; V was cut back by 0 bases and J by 3 bases. CDR3 sequence (DNA): TGTGCCACCAGCAGAGATCCGGGACAGGGAAAAGAGACCCAGTACTTC. It is translated as CATSRDPGQGKETQYF.

CDR3 loop: CASKGRSYNEQFF. Here the CDR3 DNA reads TGTGCCAGCAAGGGCCGCTCCTACAATGAGCAGTTCTTC. V usage is TRBV6-5 and J usage is TRBJ2-1; no clear D gene. This CDR3 contains 13 residues. Per the germline V gene, CDR1 is MNHEY and CDR2 is SVGAGI. Trimming left V 7 bases short and J 0 bases short, with 7 bases between.